This TCR beta chain derives from a study of shared clonotypes between healthy human individuals. On the study more broadly: Serving as donors were two women and three men, whose ages spanned 18 to 49.

Study findings and constraints: Naive CD4 clonotypes overlapped across a handful of donors at around 4.8%.

In the original analysis: Sequence data from immunoSEQ were junction-only and lacked quality scores; consequently, filtering differed. Sequenced by immunoSEQ multiplex PCR; TCRdb stores in-frame clones only, minus some. The DNA gave D and trimming, while V, J and clone size come from that table. The sample holds over a million clones, 70% to 80% seen once. With respect to this clone: What it binds is unknown.

CDR1 is LNHDA, CDR2 SQIVND, per germline (reference sequence). Trimming stripped 7 bases from V and 1 base from J, with 13 bases between. The CDR3 contains 14 residues. This clonotype originated in a man between 18 and 29 years old in good health. The J gene is TRBJ1-1, the V gene TRBV19, with TRBD1 as a possible D gene (6 bases). The sample was memory CD4+ T cells sorted from blood. As for subset: CD45RA-negative fraction. The CDR3 nucleotides are TGTGCCAGTACTAACAGGGTGGGGAACACTGAAGCTTTCTTT. It codes for CASTNRVGNTEAFF.